This T cell receptor (beta chain) appears in the sequencing data of a study of lymphopenia after photon versus proton radiotherapy. Study findings and constraints: Only patients who died were analyzed for survival; proton advantage is unproven. Oligoclonal CD8+ Temra expansion after nadir drove photon patients' diversity drop. Proton therapy kept repertoires fairly stable, unlike photons, which gained effector/memory cells. In patients who died, overall survival fell as post-nadir TCR diversity dropped more.

This CDR3 region has 13 residues. CDR1 is MDHEN and CDR2 is SYDVKM in the germline V gene. Trimming pared 4 bases from V and 3 bases from J, leaving 8 bases between. Repertoires were generated with immunoSEQ multiplex PCR, while TCRdb's copy carries only in-frame clones and drops some. The sample has over 35,000 clones, approximately 80% seen once; the top ten hold around 25%. Worth noting for this clone: Antigen specificity is unknown.

The TCR was taken from an older woman with pancreatic cancer. Material: peripheral blood, obtained from a patient treated with proton-based radiotherapy. The chain joins TRBV28 to TRBJ2-3; D may be TRBD2 (5 bases). CDR3 in DNA: TGTGCCAGCAGTTCGGACTTGACAGATACGCAGTATTTT. It codes for CASSSDLTDTQYF.